This T cell receptor (beta chain) was captured in a study of CD8 T cells in ankylosing spondylitis. Study-wide findings and caveats: A TCR beta motif of about 8 highly homologous variants appeared characteristic of ankylosing spondylitis blood. According to the report, clones linked to the disease were significantly enriched in matched synovial fluid samples taken from ankylosing spondylitis patients.

In regard to this clonotype: Its antigen is unidentified.

The CDR3 consists of 17 residues. V was trimmed by 0 bases and J by 0 bases, leaving 12 bases between them. Looked up from germline, CDR1 is MGHRA and CDR2 is YSYEKL. TCRdb used MiXCR to reprocess the 5' RACE reads, holding one entry per CDR3 protein. The sample consists of around 480,000 distinct CDR3 sequences, 17% of them appearing once. Sequenced: blood, either unsorted or a sorted T cell fraction (not recorded which). The chain combines TRBV4-1 with TRBJ1-3, with a tentative D call TRBD1 (5 bases). This TCR was recovered from a male donor with ankylosing spondylitis. The chain's CDR3 is CASSQDFGGVSGNTIYF. The CDR3 DNA follows: TGCGCCAGCAGCCAAGACTTCGGGGGAGTCTCTGGAAACACCATATATTTT.